These 15 T cell receptor beta chains originate from one sample sequenced in a study of beta chain features in type 1 diabetes. Whole-study results and caveats: Shorter TCRB CDR3s, moderately but significantly so, were found in Type 1 diabetes patients in all four CD4+ subsets.

The study reverse transcribed the entire isolated RNA, so it sequenced expressed TCRB transcripts. Produced via immunoSEQ multiplex PCR; TCRdb's table is partial and in-frame only. The table shows some 130,000 clones, with roughly 10% occurring only once. These TCRs are of unknown antigen specificity. Specimen: central memory CD4+ T cells from blood. The receptors come from a man aged 25 to 40 with type 1 diabetes.

Of note for this clone: The junction and the germline gene differ at one end; a read error may be behind it. The rearrangement uses TRBV6-1 and TRBJ2-7; no clear D. This CDR3 is 15 amino acids long. The germline V gene has CDR1 MNHNS and CDR2 SASEGT. The CDR3 DNA reads as TGTGCCATCAGTGACGGCACAGAGCAGGCCTACGAGCAGTACTTC. Translated: CAISDGTEQAYEQYF.

This chain links TRBV4-1 with TRBJ2-1; tentative D call: TRBD2 (5 bases). CDR3 size: 16 residues. Looked up from germline, CDR1 is MGHRA and CDR2 is YSYEKL. V lost 0 bases to trimming and J lost 9 bases, with 18 bases between them. CDR3 nucleotides: TGCGCCAGCAGCCAAGATCCCGTTCGGCTAGCCGGTGAGCAGTTCTTC. Translating gives CASSQDPVRLAGEQFF.

The CDR3 protein is CASSPRAGSSETQYF. As DNA, the CDR3 is TGTGCCAGCAGCCCCCGTGCGGGCAGCTCGGAGACCCAGTACTTC. V gene TRBV7-9 combines with J gene TRBJ2-5; perhaps TRBD2 as D (5 bases). The CDR3 is 15 amino acids. Germline V gene data show CDR1 as SEHNR and CDR2 as FQNEAQ (reference sequence). V shed 5 bases and J shed 5 bases, with 18 bases lying between them.

The chain has TRBV2 and TRBJ1-2; D unclear. V dropped 2 bases and J dropped 5 bases, with 6 bases sitting between them. The CDR3 spans 12 residues. Germline assignment: CDR1 SNHLY and CDR2 FYNNEI. CDR3 DNA sequence: TGTGCCAGCAGTGAAAGACAATATGGCTACACCTTC. This gives the protein CASSERQYGYTF.

This clone showed up many times. The chain recombines TRBV9 with TRBJ2-5; 11 positions match TRBD2. Germline lookup yields CDR1 SGDLS and CDR2 YYNGEE. The CDR3 length is 17 residues. With V trimmed by 1 base and J by 3 bases, 8 bases remained unmatched. The CDR3 coding sequence is TGTGCCAGCAGCGTATTCGCTAGCGGGGGGATCGAAGAGACCCAGTACTTC. Translated, it gives CASSVFASGGIEETQYF.

This clone showed up just a few times. J is TRBJ2-1 and V is TRBV19, with a possible D match to TRBD2 (6 bases). Germline V gene lookup returns CDR1 LNHDA and CDR2 SQIVND (reference sequence). The germline V and J ends were trimmed by 10 bases and 5 bases, with 15 bases remaining between them. The CDR3 is 13 amino acids. The CDR3 DNA is TGTGCCACCCTGGACTATCCTAACAATGAGCAGTTCTTC. It codes for CATLDYPNNEQFF.

This clone was found a few times. The chain recombines TRBV9 with TRBJ1-2; D is ambiguous. Germline loops: CDR1 SGDLS, CDR2 YYNGEE. This CDR3 spans 14 amino acids. V lost 3 bases and J 8 bases, leaving 17 bases between the germline ends. CDR3 sequence reads: CASSAHTELQGYTF. CDR3 in DNA: TGTGCCAGCAGCGCCCACACAGAACTTCAAGGCTACACCTTC.

V and J are TRBV5-4 and TRBJ1-2; D gene unclear. Germline CDR1 reads SGHNT; CDR2 reads YYREEE (reference sequence). V lost 4 bases and J 5 bases, leaving 15 bases between the germline ends. The CDR3 consists of 14 residues. The CDR3 DNA follows: TGTGCCAGCAGCCAAAATTCTCCTGAGTATGGCTACACCTTC. This sequence encodes CASSQNSPEYGYTF.

In this sample, this clone turned up a few times. Distinct nucleotide sequences in the sample also encode this CDR3. The chain joins TRBV6-5 to TRBJ1-2; 7 bases are shared with TRBD1. This CDR3 is built from 13 residues. V shed 5 bases and J 5 bases; nucleotides not matched to a gene: 5. CDR1 is MNHEY, CDR2 SVGAGI, per germline. CDR3 protein: CASSPRGEYGYTF. The CDR3 DNA sequence: TGTGCCAGCAGTCCCAGGGGGGAGTATGGCTACACCTTC.

This clone was seen more than once but under ten times. Other DNA sequences in the sample encode the same CDR3. V usage is TRBV28 and J usage is TRBJ2-7; TRBD2 agrees at 10 bases. Germline V lookup: CDR1 MDHEN, CDR2 SYDVKM. J lost 0 bases, V lost 3 bases, and 5 bases had no gene match. The CDR3 consists of 16 residues. The CDR3 protein is CASSFSLAGLSYEQYF. The CDR3 DNA reads as TGTGCCAGCAGTTTTTCACTAGCGGGGCTCTCCTACGAGCAGTACTTC.

The rearrangement joins TRBV9 to TRBJ1-2; perhaps TRBD1 as D (6 bases). Germline V gene data show CDR1 as SGDLS and CDR2 as YYNGEE. CDR3 length equals 16 residues. V was pared by 4 bases and J by 2 bases, with 18 bases between. CDR3 bases: TGTGCCAGCAGCTTAGGCAGGGGTTCGATGAACTATGGCTACACCTTC. Protein sequence: CASSLGRGSMNYGYTF.

The V call is TRBV18, the J call TRBJ2-2; 7 positions agree with TRBD1. Germline V gene sequence: CDR1 KGHSH, CDR2 LQKENI. The CDR3 length is 16 residues. Unmatched junction bases numbered 3, after V lost 1 base and J lost 1 base. CDR3 residues: CASSPQQGWNTGELFF. The CDR3, as DNA: TGTGCCAGCTCACCACAACAGGGGTGGAACACCGGGGAGCTGTTTTTT.

This clone has only a few counts. The V gene is TRBV4-2, the J gene TRBJ2-1; 7 bases are shared with TRBD2. The CDR3 loop spans 17 amino acids. With 5 bases clipped from V and 0 bases from J, the junction kept 10 bases outside the gene matches. Germline V gene sequence: CDR1 LGHNA, CDR2 YNFKEQ. Here the CDR3 reads CASSAGGGLSSYNEQFF. CDR3 DNA sequence: TGTGCCAGCAGCGCTGGCGGGGGACTTAGCTCCTACAATGAGCAGTTCTTC.

The rearrangement joins TRBV6-6 to TRBJ1-1; D is ambiguous. Germline V gene lookup returns CDR1 MNHNY and CDR2 SVGAGI (reference sequence). The V and J ends lost 10 bases and 1 base respectively, with 13 bases between them. This CDR3 has 13 residues. The CDR3 reads CAIVREWNTEAFF. DNA for the CDR3: TGTGCCATCGTCCGGGAATGGAACACTGAAGCTTTCTTT.

The chain joins TRBV29-1 to TRBJ2-3, with D possibly being TRBD1 (6 bases). V was pared by 2 bases and J by 5 bases, with 11 bases between. CDR3 length: 13 amino acids. CDR1 is SQVTM and CDR2 is ANQGSEA in the germline V gene. The CDR3 sequence is CSVESRGGDTQYF. The CDR3, as DNA: TGCAGCGTTGAATCCAGGGGCGGAGATACGCAGTATTTT.